One and the same sample provided the 8 T cell receptor beta chains below, sequenced in a study of T cell responses to AZD1222 COVID-19 vaccine. Libraries were prepared by immunoSEQ multiplex PCR; TCRdb keeps only in-frame clonotypes and omits some of them. Among tens of thousands of clones listed, approximately 91% were seen once. This material consisted of peripheral blood, taken on day 0 of AZD1222 vaccination. These receptor sequences come from an adult in good health.

The chain couples TRBV5-4 to TRBJ1-5; weak D call: TRBD1 (5 bases). This CDR3 comprises 14 residues. V was pared by 0 bases and J by 4 bases, with 8 bases between. Germline CDR1 reads SGHNT; CDR2 reads YYREEE (reference sequence). The CDR3 protein is CASSLGQTNQPQHF. For the CDR3, the DNA is TGTGCCAGCAGCTTGGGACAGACGAATCAGCCCCAGCATTTT.

This rearrangement joins TRBV9 to TRBJ2-2; 9 bases fit TRBD1. Germline trimming cut 3 bases from V and 5 bases from J; bases unmatched to any gene: 8. In germline, CDR1 is SGDLS, CDR2 YYNGEE. This CDR3 is built from 16 residues. The CDR3: CASSAPGQGSTGELFF. The CDR3 DNA is TGTGCCAGCAGCGCCCCGGGACAGGGCTCGACCGGGGAGCTGTTTTTT.

The CDR3 coding sequence is TGCAGCGTGATGGGGGGGAGAACTAATGAAAAACTGTTTTTT. Protein product: CSVMGGRTNEKLFF. The chain has TRBV29-1 and TRBJ1-4, with TRBD1 as a possible D gene (5 bases). V dropped 6 bases and J dropped 1 base, with 12 bases sitting between them. Germline CDR1 SQVTM, CDR2 ANQGSEA. CDR3 length: 14 amino acids.

The CDR3 DNA sequence: TGTGCCTGGAGCCGACAGGTATCGGGCGAGCAGTACTTC. This encodes CAWSRQVSGEQYF. The rearrangement joins TRBV30 to TRBJ2-7, with a possible D match to TRBD1 (6 bases). The CDR3 length is 13 residues. The V end lost 3 bases, the J end lost 6 bases, and 15 bases lay between the germline ends. Germline assignment: CDR1 GTSNPN and CDR2 SVGIG (reference sequence).

The chain links TRBV7-3 to TRBJ1-6; tentative D call: TRBD1 (5 bases). There are 15 residues in the CDR3. Germline values: CDR1 SGHTA, CDR2 FQGTGA. Trimming stripped 5 bases from V and 7 bases from J, with 15 bases between. In DNA form, the CDR3 reads TGTGCCAGCAGCCCACACGCAGGGATAAATTCACCCCTCCACTTT. Protein sequence: CASSPHAGINSPLHF.

The rearrangement uses TRBV7-6 and TRBJ1-1, with 8 bases identical to TRBD1. Germline V gene sequence: CDR1 SGHVS, CDR2 FNYEAQ. J lost 0 bases, V lost 1 base, and 4 bases had no gene match. This CDR3 is 16 amino acids long. The CDR3 nucleotides read TGTGCCAGCAGCTTAGGGGCAGGGGGCCTGAACACTGAAGCTTTCTTT. The encoded protein is CASSLGAGGLNTEAFF.

This clone was found once. The chain is built from TRBV7-8 and TRBJ1-5, with D possibly being TRBD1 (6 bases). The CDR3 covers 15 residues. The germline V gene has CDR1 SGHVS and CDR2 FQNEAQ. Trimming stripped 5 bases from V and 3 bases from J, with 14 bases between. DNA of the CDR3: TGTGCCAGCAGCCCAAGGTGGGGGCTCAATCAGCCCCAGCATTTT. Translating gives CASSPRWGLNQPQHF. Variable domain in full (rest from reference TRBV7-8 and TRBJ1-5): GAGVSQSPRYKVAKRGQDVALRCDPISGHVSLFWYQQALGQGPEFLTYFQNEAQLDKSGLPSDRFFAERPEGSVSTLKIQRTQQEDSAVYLCASSPRWGLNQPQHFGDGTRLSIL.

The chain carries TRBV3-1 (or the pseudogene TRBV3-2) and TRBJ1-1; D is uncertain. CDR3 length equals 15 residues. V lost 2 bases, J lost 5 bases, and 15 bases lay in between. Germline CDR1 LGHDT, CDR2 YNNKEL (reference sequence). This CDR3 is CASSQPGSRVTEAFF. CDR3 nucleotide sequence: TGTGCCAGCAGCCAACCGGGGAGTCGAGTGACTGAAGCTTTCTTT.